The clone carrying this T cell receptor beta chain was counted only a few times. The data originate from a study of response to subunit inactivated influenza vaccine. Using its own MiXCR run on the RT-PCR reads, TCRdb lists one record per CDR3 protein. The sample has some 550,000 distinct CDR3 sequences, less than 25% seen once. The CDR3 has 14 amino acids. Germline CDR1 reads SGHDN; CDR2 reads FVKESK. Trimming stripped 0 bases from V and 5 bases from J, with 10 bases between. These same data were also listed under a study on T cells expressing NK-cell markers. In that study: TCR beta libraries carry UMIs added by 5'RACE template switching. Dominant NKG2C+ clonotypes were found to form 1.0-7.0% of CD8+ T cells in 5 or 6 donors.

Sample: CD4+ T cells sorted from PBMCs, taken about 11 days after vaccination. This chain connects TRBV14 to TRBJ1-1; weak D call: TRBD1 (6 bases). The source of this sequence is a man aged 50 to 59 who received an inactivated influenza vaccine. CDR3 sequence reads: CASSQERGRTEAFF. Here the CDR3 DNA reads TGTGCCAGCAGCCAAGAGAGGGGGAGGACTGAAGCTTTCTTT.